This T cell receptor (beta chain) was identified in a study of blood T cell repertoires in COVID-19. Looking at the study overall: Donors in the United States, Italy and Spain gave samples during acute or convalescent COVID-19. Nucleic acid was either cDNA or gDNA, and it came from T cells, B-cell-depleted T cells, or PBMCs.

Germline V lookup: CDR1 SGHVS, CDR2 FQNEAQ. The V and J ends lost 10 bases and 5 bases, in that order; junction bases with no gene match: 6. The CDR3 sequence is 13 residues long. In the authors' workflow: The authors estimated nucleated cell counts from reference gene primer amplification. The protocol was immunoSEQ multiplex PCR, while the TCRdb copy is restricted to in-frame clones and leaves out a portion. From that table come the V and J calls and clone size; the DNA was used to work out D and trimming. The sample shows 150,000 to 200,000 clones, 77% of them seen only once. The source is a man aged 70-80 years with acute or convalescent COVID-19. Input material: peripheral blood. The rearrangement links TRBV7-8 to TRBJ1-5, with TRBD1 matching 9 bases. The CDR3 sequence is CATRQGVYQPQHF. DNA for the CDR3: TGTGCCACAAGACAGGGGGTTTATCAGCCCCAGCATTTT.